These 27 T cell receptor beta chains came from one sample sequenced in a study of blood T cell repertoires in COVID-19. Sequencing was performed with immunoSEQ multiplex PCR; in TCRdb, only in-frame clones are kept and a portion is missing. This sample has fewer than 200,000 clones, with 85% found just once. Input material: peripheral blood. The receptor source for this set is a woman of 80 years or more with COVID-19, enrolled during active disease.

The rearrangement joins TRBV19 to TRBJ2-3, with D tentatively TRBD2 (6 bases). The germline gives CDR1 LNHDA, CDR2 SQIVND (reference sequence). Trimming cost V 6 bases and J 1 base, with 20 bases left between them. The CDR3 covers 17 residues. CDR3 in amino acids: CASRRLKGWEGTDTQYF. The CDR3 DNA reads TGTGCCAGTAGGCGGTTGAAGGGGTGGGAGGGCACAGATACGCAGTATTTT.

This chain links TRBV12-3 or TRBV12-4 with TRBJ1-1; D remains ambiguous. V was clipped by 5 bases and J by 5 bases, with 9 bases between them. This CDR3 is 12 amino acids long. The CDR3 is CASSPWETEAFF. The CDR3 nucleotides read TGTGCCAGCAGTCCGTGGGAGACTGAAGCTTTCTTT.

V usage is TRBV7-2 and J usage is TRBJ2-7; TRBD1 matches 7 bases. Per germline, CDR1 SGHTA and CDR2 FQGNSA. Trimming removed 3 bases from V and 2 bases from J; junction bases left unmatched: 7. The CDR3 sequence is 15 residues long. The DNA for the CDR3 is TGTGCCAGCAGCTTTACGGGACAGTGGACCTACGAGCAGTACTTC. As protein: CASSFTGQWTYEQYF.

The chain links TRBV6-2 or TRBV6-3 to TRBJ2-1, with 8 nucleotides matching TRBD2. The germline CDR1 and CDR2 sequences are MNHEY and SVGEGT. The CDR3 covers 16 residues. Germline trimming cut 4 bases from V and 6 bases from J; bases unmatched to any gene: 11. CDR3 protein: CASSFIGTGGLNEQFF. DNA of the CDR3: TGTGCCAGCAGTTTTATAGGGACGGGGGGGCTCAATGAGCAGTTCTTC.

V and J are TRBV7-6 and TRBJ2-7, with 11 bases that match TRBD2. Germline V gives CDR1 SGHVS, CDR2 FNYEAQ. Germline trimming cut 2 bases from V and 0 bases from J; bases unmatched to any gene: 9. CDR3 length: 18 amino acids. The chain's CDR3 is CASSLPSRLAGSSYEQYF. Here the CDR3 DNA reads TGTGCCAGCAGCTTACCATCCAGACTAGCGGGGAGCTCCTACGAGCAGTACTTC.

The gene calls are TRBV18 and TRBJ2-7; no clear D. V was cut by 1 base and J by 0 bases, with 7 bases left in between. CDR3 length: 14 amino acids. Germline V CDR1 and CDR2: KGHSH, LQKENI. Here the CDR3 DNA reads TGTGCCAGCTCACCACGGGCCATCTCCTACGAGCAGTACTTC. It translates to CASSPRAISYEQYF.

This clone has only a few counts. V gene TRBV27 combines with J gene TRBJ2-3; 7 nucleotides line up with TRBD2. The CDR3 covers 17 residues. Germline CDR1 is MNHEY and CDR2 is SMNVEV (reference sequence). Trimming cost V 1 base and J 2 bases; bases outside gene matches: 9. The CDR3 DNA is TGTGCCAGCAGTTTATGGTCTCTAGCGGAGTCCACAGATACGCAGTATTTT. It encodes CASSLWSLAESTDTQYF.

This clone has a single count. V and J are TRBV28 and TRBJ2-7; D may be TRBD1 (6 bases). CDR1 and CDR2 from the germline V gene are MDHEN and SYDVKM. The V end lost 6 bases, the J end lost 6 bases, and 15 bases lay between the germline ends. This CDR3 region has 13 residues. CDR3 nucleotides: TGTGCCAGCAGAACAGGGTTTGTGGTCGAGCAGTACTTC. Translated, it gives CASRTGFVVEQYF.

This chain joins TRBV7-8 and TRBJ1-2; no firm D call. The CDR3 runs to 14 residues. Germline V lookup: CDR1 SGHVS, CDR2 FQNEAQ. V was trimmed by 7 bases and J by 6 bases, leaving 18 bases between them. DNA for the CDR3: TGTGCCAGCAAACGAGGGATCCCCGGTGATGGCTACACCTTC. Protein sequence: CASKRGIPGDGYTF.

About this clone: The sample carries other DNA sequences with the same CDR3. This chain connects TRBV6-5 to TRBJ1-1; D is uncertain. From germline, CDR1 is MNHEY and CDR2 SVGAGI. Trimming took off 0 bases at V and 6 bases at J, with 5 bases between the two ends. The CDR3 sequence is 12 residues long. The chain's CDR3 is CASSYSGSEAFF. The CDR3 DNA is TGTGCCAGCAGTTACTCGGGCTCTGAAGCTTTCTTT.

CDR3 in DNA: TGTGCCAGCAGTTCTTCCGTCGTTAGCGAAGCTTTCTTT. Its translation is CASSSSVVSEAFF. This sequence joins TRBV28 and TRBJ1-1, with D uncertain. Germline CDR1 and CDR2: MDHEN and SYDVKM. With 4 bases removed from V and 8 bases from J, the gap between germline ends came to 14 bases. The CDR3 is 13 amino acids.

The chain couples TRBV9 to TRBJ2-7, with D tentatively TRBD1 (6 bases). Germline V lookup: CDR1 SGDLS, CDR2 YYNGEE. This CDR3 contains 15 residues. The V end was cut by 0 bases, the J end by 6 bases, with 16 bases between. The CDR3 DNA follows: TGTGCCAGCAGCGTAGGGGCAGGGGATTTCGGCGAGCAGTACTTC. The encoded protein is CASSVGAGDFGEQYF.

The genes are TRBV5-5 and TRBJ1-4; 11 positions agree with TRBD1. CDR3 size: 16 residues. The germline CDR1 and CDR2 sequences are SGHKS and YYEKEE (reference sequence). V trimming: 3 bases; J trimming: 7 bases; junction bases outside the gene matches: 8. CDR3 sequence (DNA): TGTGCCAGCAGCTCGGGGTCCGGGACAGGGGGTGAAAAACTGTTTTTT. Its translation: CASSSGSGTGGEKLFF. Combining the CDR3 with reference TRBV5-5 and TRBJ1-4 gives the whole variable domain DAGVTQSPTHLIKTRGQQVTLRCSPISGHKSVSWYQQVLGQGPQFIFQYYEKEERGRGNFPDRFSARQFPNYSSELNVNALLLGDSALYLCASSSGSGTGGEKLFFGSGTQLSVL.

The chain employs TRBV2 and TRBJ1-1; a possible D gene is TRBD1 (6 bases). The CDR3 runs to 16 residues. In germline, CDR1 is SNHLY, CDR2 FYNNEI. Trimming left V 4 bases short and J 11 bases short, with 26 bases between. CDR3 nucleotides: TGTGCCAGCAGTGTTCTTCCTACGACAGGATCAGATGGGGCTTTCTTT. This sequence encodes CASSVLPTTGSDGAFF.

The genes are TRBV4-1 and TRBJ2-4, with D possibly being TRBD1 (5 bases). The V end lost 0 bases, the J end lost 3 bases, and 15 bases lay between the germline ends. The CDR3 spans 17 residues. CDR1 and CDR2 (germline): MGHRA, YSYEKL. The CDR3 is CASSQDPRWGGKNIQYF. Written as DNA, the CDR3 is TGCGCCAGCAGCCAAGATCCCAGGTGGGGCGGCAAAAACATTCAGTACTTC.

The chain is built from TRBV9 and TRBJ2-7, with 10 nucleotides matching TRBD2. Germline assignment: CDR1 SGDLS and CDR2 YYNGEE. The ends lost 3 bases at V and 4 bases at J; junction bases unmatched: 4. CDR3 size: 14 residues. The CDR3 DNA follows: TGTGCCAGCAGCGCTTCTAGCGGGAGTTACGAGCAGTACTTC. Residues: CASSASSGSYEQYF.

This chain uses TRBV28 with TRBJ1-2; unclear D gene. CDR3 length: 11 residues. Deletions cut 5 bases from V and 4 bases from J, with 5 bases between. Germline values: CDR1 MDHEN, CDR2 SYDVKM. The chain's CDR3 is CASSTAYGYTF. The CDR3 bases are TGTGCCAGCAGTACAGCCTATGGCTACACCTTC.

CDR3 sequence reads: CASRGHEGTSRFHEQYF. CDR3 bases: TGTGCCAGCAGGGGGCATGAAGGGACTAGCCGTTTCCACGAGCAGTACTTC. This sequence joins TRBV28 and TRBJ2-7; 9 bases align to TRBD2. Unmatched junction bases numbered 17, after V lost 6 bases and J lost 5 bases. Germline CDR1 and CDR2: MDHEN and SYDVKM. The CDR3 has 17 residues.

The CDR3 protein is CASSRTGPITF. CDR3 DNA sequence: TGTGCCAGCAGCCGTACAGGGCCCATCACCTTC. The rearrangement links TRBV7-3 to TRBJ1-2; a possible D gene is TRBD1 (6 bases). This CDR3 has 11 amino acids. The germline CDR1 and CDR2 sequences are SGHTA and FQGTGA. V was clipped by 5 bases and J by 13 bases, with 14 bases between them.

As DNA, the CDR3 is TGTGCCAGCAGCCCGTACCCCGGGACAGGTAGCAATGAGCAGTTCTTC. This gives the protein CASSPYPGTGSNEQFF. The J gene is TRBJ2-1, the V gene TRBV3-1 (or the pseudogene TRBV3-2); 8 bases agree with TRBD1. Germline V gene lookup returns CDR1 LGHDT and CDR2 YNNKEL (reference sequence). With V trimmed by 4 bases and J by 6 bases, 11 bases remained unmatched. The CDR3 is made up of 16 amino acids.

The chain employs TRBV28 and TRBJ1-3, with D possibly being TRBD1 (6 bases). CDR3 length: 15 amino acids. The V gene lost 5 bases and the J gene lost 4 bases, with 15 bases spanning the gap. Per germline, CDR1 MDHEN and CDR2 SYDVKM. CDR3 sequence: CASSLLTGLGNTIYF. The CDR3 nucleotides read TGTGCCAGCAGTCTACTTACAGGGTTGGGAAACACCATATATTTT.

The V call is TRBV2, the J call TRBJ2-5; D may be TRBD1 (6 bases). This CDR3 is 15 amino acids long. The V and J ends lost 5 bases and 5 bases respectively, with 18 bases between them. Germline CDR1 and CDR2: SNHLY and FYNNEI. The CDR3, as DNA: TGTGCCAGCAGTTATCCGACAGGCCGGAGGGAGACCCAGTACTTC. It yields the protein CASSYPTGRRETQYF.

The V and J genes are TRBV3-1 (or the pseudogene TRBV3-2) and TRBJ1-6, with 7 bases that match TRBD1. Losses at the gene ends were 1 base for V and 9 bases for J; bases not matched to a gene: 6. Germline lookup yields CDR1 LGHDT and CDR2 YNNKEL (reference sequence). The CDR3 runs to 15 residues. CDR3 sequence reads: CASSQVPGQRSPLHF. The CDR3 DNA follows: TGTGCCAGCAGCCAAGTCCCGGGACAGCGTTCACCCCTCCACTTT.

The chain employs TRBV9 and TRBJ2-1; D may be TRBD2 (6 bases). Deletions cut 0 bases from V and 5 bases from J, with 9 bases between. The CDR3 runs to 14 residues. Germline V gene sequence: CDR1 SGDLS, CDR2 YYNGEE. The CDR3 protein is CASSVVGGNNEQFF. CDR3 coding DNA: TGTGCCAGCAGCGTAGTGGGGGGTAACAATGAGCAGTTCTTC.

This clone was seen a few times. This sequence joins TRBV6-4 and TRBJ1-1, with a tentative D call TRBD1 (6 bases). Trimming left V 8 bases short and J 7 bases short, with 11 bases between. The length of the CDR3 is 11 residues. Germline-derived CDR1 and CDR2 are MRHNA and SNTAGT. CDR3 DNA: TGTGCCAGCCGAAGAGGGGGTGAAGCTTTCTTT. It specifies CASRRGGEAFF.

On this clone: Other nucleotide sequences from this sample produce the same CDR3. The chain couples TRBV5-1 to TRBJ2-5; D is perhaps TRBD2 (6 bases). The CDR3 loop spans 14 amino acids. The ends were cut back, 0 bases at V and 1 base at J, with 7 bases in the middle. Germline CDR1 and CDR2: SGHRS and YFSETQ. The CDR3, as DNA: TGCGCCAGCAGCTTGGGGAGGGGCCAAGAGACCCAGTACTTC. Its protein is CASSLGRGQETQYF. The full variable domain, rest sourced from reference TRBV5-1 and TRBJ2-5, is KAGVTQTPRYLIKTRGQQVTLSCSPISGHRSVSWYQQTPGQGLQFLFEYFSETQRNKGNFPGRFSGRQFSNSRSEMNVSTLELGDSALYLCASSLGRGQETQYFGPGTRLLVL.

J is TRBJ1-2 and V is TRBV20-1; D unresolved. Germline-derived CDR1 and CDR2 are DFQATT and SNEGSKA (reference sequence). The CDR3 loop spans 11 amino acids. Deletions cut 6 bases from V and 8 bases from J, with 13 bases between. This CDR3 reads CSAPPVRGYTF. DNA for the CDR3: TGCAGTGCCCCCCCGGTTCGCGGCTACACCTTC.